A single sample gave rise to the 24 T cell receptor beta chains below, sequenced in a study of shared clonotypes between healthy human individuals. Repertoires were generated with immunoSEQ multiplex PCR, while TCRdb's copy carries only in-frame clones and drops some. The table has more than 450,000 clones, about four fifths seen once. Source material: PBMCs. The receptors shown here come from a woman aged 40 to 55 in good health. Some clones in this sample may be carry-over from other donors' samples.

The chain is built from TRBV28 and TRBJ2-7, with 10 bases matching TRBD1. V gave up 4 bases and J gave up 5 bases; unmatched junction bases: 8. The CDR3 totals 15 residues. Germline CDR1 MDHEN, CDR2 SYDVKM. The CDR3 region has the DNA TGTGCCAGCAGTTCCCTCTCCGGGACAGGGGACGAGCAGTACTTC. Amino acids: CASSSLSGTGDEQYF.

Of note for this clone: A read error may be the cause here, since a much bigger clone is one base away. V usage is TRBV4-1 and J usage is TRBJ2-1; tentative D call: TRBD1 (6 bases). Trimming cost V 4 bases and J 9 bases, with 19 bases left between them. Germline CDR1 reads MGHRA; CDR2 reads YSYEKL. The CDR3 totals 15 residues. The DNA for the CDR3 is TGCGCCAGCAGCCGGGTCGACAGGCCTGACTGTGAGCAGTTCTTC. Translating it yields CASSRVDRPDCEQFF.

At least ten counts were recorded for this clone. This sequence joins TRBV7-2 and TRBJ2-2, with a possible D match to TRBD2 (5 bases). There are 15 residues in the CDR3. With 5 bases removed from V and 6 bases from J, the gap between germline ends came to 16 bases. The germline gives CDR1 SGHTA, CDR2 FQGNSA. CDR3 loop: CASSTYTRIAGELFF. The CDR3 DNA follows: TGTGCCAGCAGCACCTATACTAGAATCGCCGGGGAGCTGTTTTTT.

Comments on this clone: It is likely a read error: a sequence one base away is far more abundant. In the same sample, other DNA sequences code for this CDR3. The chain recombines TRBV19 with TRBJ2-2, with 7 positions matching TRBD1. Germline V gene lookup returns CDR1 LNHDA and CDR2 SQIVND (reference sequence). The CDR3 is 12 amino acids. CDR3 bases: TGCGCCAGTAGTTCGGACAGGCGGAAGCTGTTTTTT. This gives the protein CASSSDRRKLFF.

The V and J genes are TRBV7-8 and TRBJ1-2; 8 nucleotides align to TRBD1. CDR3 size: 18 residues. Per the germline V gene, CDR1 is SGHVS and CDR2 is FQNEAQ. Losses at the gene ends were 2 bases for V and 5 bases for J; bases not matched to a gene: 16. CDR3 in amino acids: CASSLYGSGQEVKYGYTF. CDR3 bases: TGTGCCAGCAGCTTATACGGATCGGGACAGGAGGTTAAATATGGCTACACCTTC.

The chain recombines TRBV6-5 with TRBJ2-4; maybe TRBD1 (5 bases). Per germline, CDR1 MNHEY and CDR2 SVGAGI. Trimming shortened V by 0 bases and J by 3 bases, and 9 bases separated the two germline ends. This CDR3 region has 15 residues. The chain's CDR3 is CASSYSFGHKNIQYF. The CDR3 region has the DNA TGTGCCAGCAGTTACTCGTTCGGACACAAAAACATTCAGTACTTC.

A single count supports this clone. This chain joins TRBV19 and TRBJ2-2; 9 nucleotides match TRBD1. Per germline, CDR1 LNHDA and CDR2 SQIVND (reference sequence). The CDR3 spans 14 residues. The V gene end was trimmed by 7 bases and the J gene end by 6 bases; junction bases not matched to a gene: 6. The CDR3 region is CASIGGTGPGELFF. The CDR3 DNA reads TGTGCCAGTATCGGCGGGACAGGGCCCGGGGAGCTGTTTTTT.

The gene calls are TRBV5-5 and TRBJ2-2; D ambiguous. CDR1 and CDR2 from the germline V gene are SGHKS and YYEKEE (reference sequence). Trimming took 0 bases from V and 1 from J, leaving 4 bases between them. CDR3 length equals 14 residues. The CDR3 coding sequence is TGTGCCAGCAGCTTGGCGGGGAACACCGGGGAGCTGTTTTTT. Translated: CASSLAGNTGELFF.

The chain has TRBV5-6 and TRBJ1-2; 11 bases match TRBD1. The V gene end was trimmed by 3 bases and the J gene end by 7 bases; junction bases not matched to a gene: 5. CDR3 length equals 14 residues. CDR1 is SGHDT and CDR2 is YYEEEE in the germline V gene. The CDR3 here is CASSSGQGAPGYTF. CDR3 DNA: TGTGCCAGCAGCTCCGGACAGGGGGCGCCTGGCTACACCTTC.

CDR3 in amino acids: CASTSGNEQYF. In DNA, the CDR3 is TGTGCCAGCACCTCAGGGAACGAGCAGTACTTC. The gene calls are TRBV6-5 and TRBJ2-7; weak D call: TRBD1 (5 bases). The length of the CDR3 is 11 residues. Germline V gene lookup returns CDR1 MNHEY and CDR2 SVGAGI. Trimming took 7 bases from V and 5 from J, leaving 9 bases between them.

The rearrangement uses TRBV5-4 and TRBJ2-3, with 9 bases matching TRBD2. Germline trimming cut 4 bases from V and 4 bases from J; bases unmatched to any gene: 4. The CDR3 covers 14 residues. Per germline, CDR1 SGHNT and CDR2 YYREEE (reference sequence). The CDR3, as DNA: TGTGCCAGCAGCACCGGGACTAGCCCAGATACGCAGTATTTT. Residues: CASSTGTSPDTQYF.

J is TRBJ1-4 and V is TRBV15; no reliable D call. The CDR3 extends over 18 amino acids. Looked up from germline, CDR1 is LNHNV and CDR2 is YYDKDF (reference sequence). V dropped 2 bases and J dropped 0 bases, with 16 bases sitting between them. CDR3 DNA sequence: TGTGCCACCAGCAGACCCAGAAGAACTACAACAACTAATGAAAAACTGTTTTTT. Its protein product is CATSRPRRTTTTNEKLFF.

The CDR3 spells CATNRQGSYNEQFF. In DNA form, the CDR3 reads TGTGCCACCAACAGGCAGGGATCCTACAATGAGCAGTTCTTC. The chain couples TRBV19 to TRBJ2-1; the D gene is possibly TRBD1 (5 bases). Germline V CDR1 and CDR2: LNHDA, SQIVND (reference sequence). The CDR3 contains 14 residues. The V gene lost 10 bases and the J gene lost 1 base, with 14 bases spanning the gap. The full variable domain, in which reference TRBV19 and TRBJ2-1 provide the parts outside the CDR3, is DGGITQSPKYLFRKEGQNVTLSCEQNLNHDAMYWYRQDPGQGLRLIYYSQIVNDFQKGDIAEGYSVSREKKESFPLTVTSAQKNPTAFYLCATNRQGSYNEQFFGPGTRLTVL.

The chain joins TRBV7-2 to TRBJ1-1; D remains ambiguous. The length of the CDR3 is 12 residues. CDR1 and CDR2 from the germline V gene are SGHTA and FQGNSA. The ends were cut back, 5 bases at V and 8 bases at J, with 12 bases in the middle. Written as DNA, the CDR3 is TGTGCCAGCAGCCGGGTCCGAGAGGAAGCTTTCTTT. It translates to CASSRVREEAFF.

The rearrangement joins TRBV19 to TRBJ2-7; maybe TRBD2 (7 bases). The germline gives CDR1 LNHDA, CDR2 SQIVND (reference sequence). CDR3 length equals 16 residues. Trimming removed 5 bases from V and 4 bases from J, with 21 bases in between. The CDR3, as DNA: TGTGCCAGTAGTTCCCACTGGGGGGGGCCAAGATACGAGCAGTACTTC. Translation gives CASSSHWGGPRYEQYF.

At least ten counts were recorded for this clone. The chain recombines TRBV5-4 with TRBJ2-1, with TRBD1 matching over 8 bases. The CDR3 runs 16 residues. Per germline, CDR1 SGHNT and CDR2 YYREEE (reference sequence). The ends lost 3 bases at V and 0 bases at J; junction bases unmatched: 5. CDR3 residues: CASSSDRASSYNEQFF. CDR3 DNA: TGTGCCAGCAGCTCGGACAGGGCGAGCTCCTACAATGAGCAGTTCTTC.

The CDR3 reads CASRLRLAEDVQETQYF. The CDR3 bases are TGTGCCAGCAGACTCCGACTAGCGGAGGATGTACAAGAGACCCAGTACTTC. The chain combines TRBV27 with TRBJ2-5; 9 bases are shared with TRBD2. CDR3 length equals 17 residues. Germline values: CDR1 MNHEY, CDR2 SMNVEV (reference sequence). Trimming at V came to 6 bases and at J to 2 bases, leaving 13 bases not matched to a gene.

This chain uses TRBV7-2 with TRBJ2-7; TRBD2 is a possible D gene (6 bases). This CDR3 is 14 amino acids long. Germline V gene data show CDR1 as SGHTA and CDR2 as FQGNSA. V lost 2 bases, J lost 5 bases, and 13 bases lay in between. The CDR3 bases are TGTGCCAGCAGCTTACGAAGCGGGCCTCACGAGCAGTACTTC. Amino acid sequence: CASSLRSGPHEQYF.

This clone appeared a few times. The chain combines TRBV7-7 with TRBJ2-2; D is undetermined. Germline lookup yields CDR1 SSHAT and CDR2 FNYEAQ (reference sequence). V was pared by 6 bases and J by 0 bases, with 8 bases between. The CDR3 covers 14 residues. Here the CDR3 reads CASSRAPNTGELFF. In DNA, the CDR3 is TGTGCCAGCAGTAGAGCGCCGAACACCGGGGAGCTGTTTTTT.

This clone was seen a handful of times. The J gene is TRBJ2-1, the V gene TRBV7-9; perhaps TRBD2 as D (7 bases). The V gene's germline CDR1 is SEHNR and CDR2 FQNEAQ (reference sequence). V lost 5 bases and J 4 bases, leaving 15 bases between the germline ends. There are 15 residues in the CDR3. The CDR3 spells CASSPKGGLYNEQFF. The CDR3 coding sequence is TGTGCCAGCAGCCCCAAGGGGGGGCTATACAATGAGCAGTTCTTC.

This chain connects TRBV18 to TRBJ2-2; TRBD2 aligns across 8 bases. V trimming: 3 bases; J trimming: 3 bases; junction bases outside the gene matches: 6. Germline CDR1 is KGHSH and CDR2 is LQKENI. This CDR3 is built from 16 residues. In DNA, the CDR3 is TGTGCCAGCTCACCTACTAGCGGAGGGTACACCGGGGAGCTGTTTTTT. This sequence encodes CASSPTSGGYTGELFF.

V gene TRBV19 combines with J gene TRBJ1-2, with unresolved D. V dropped 7 bases and J dropped 2 bases, with 14 bases sitting between them. In germline, CDR1 is LNHDA, CDR2 SQIVND (reference sequence). This CDR3 region has 14 residues. CDR3 in DNA: TGTGCCAGTACCCCATCGGTACGGAACTATGGCTACACCTTC. Amino acid sequence: CASTPSVRNYGYTF.

The rearrangement uses TRBV19 and TRBJ2-6; either TRBD1 or TRBD2 may supply D (5 bases each). CDR3 length: 15 residues. Germline V gene sequence: CDR1 LNHDA, CDR2 SQIVND (reference sequence). Trimming shortened V by 6 bases and J by 3 bases, and 12 bases separated the two germline ends. This CDR3 is CASRRGGYGANVLTF. Here the CDR3 DNA reads TGTGCCAGTAGGCGTGGGGGTTATGGGGCCAACGTCCTGACTTTC.

V gene TRBV9 combines with J gene TRBJ2-3; D possibly corresponds to TRBD1 (5 bases). Trimming took 2 bases from V and 4 from J, leaving 14 bases between them. Germline V lookup: CDR1 SGDLS, CDR2 YYNGEE. The CDR3 extends over 15 amino acids. CDR3 sequence reads: CASSVDSKIADTQYF. Written as DNA, the CDR3 is TGTGCCAGCAGCGTTGACAGCAAGATAGCAGATACGCAGTATTTT.